This T cell receptor beta chain was recovered during a study of T-cell reconstitution after alpha-beta-depleted transplantation in children. The germline V gene encodes CDR1 SEHNR and CDR2 FQNEAQ (reference sequence). V was pared by 4 bases and J by 3 bases, with 15 bases between. The CDR3 contains 15 residues. Unique molecular identifiers were incorporated during preparation of the TCRbeta library. TCRdb fed the PCR reads into MiXCR, producing one record per CDR3 protein. The table lists hundreds of thousands of distinct CDR3 sequences, approximately 17% of them singletons. The sample here was PBMCs from the stem cell graft donor, taken from the stem cell graft. The sequence came from a human donor who donated a stem cell graft to a child with acute myeloid leukemia. The chain combines TRBV7-9 with TRBJ1-1; weak D call: TRBD1 (5 bases). CDR3 sequence reads: CASSYAPAGDTEAFF. The CDR3 nucleotides read TGTGCCAGCAGCTACGCACCCGCGGGGGACACTGAAGCTTTCTTT. Variable domain in full (rest from reference TRBV7-9 and TRBJ1-1): DTGVSQNPRHKITKRGQNVTFRCDPISEHNRLYWYRQTLGQGPEFLTYFQNEAQLEKSRLLSDRFSAERPKGSFSTLEIQRTEQGDSAMYLCASSYAPAGDTEAFFGQGTRLTVV.